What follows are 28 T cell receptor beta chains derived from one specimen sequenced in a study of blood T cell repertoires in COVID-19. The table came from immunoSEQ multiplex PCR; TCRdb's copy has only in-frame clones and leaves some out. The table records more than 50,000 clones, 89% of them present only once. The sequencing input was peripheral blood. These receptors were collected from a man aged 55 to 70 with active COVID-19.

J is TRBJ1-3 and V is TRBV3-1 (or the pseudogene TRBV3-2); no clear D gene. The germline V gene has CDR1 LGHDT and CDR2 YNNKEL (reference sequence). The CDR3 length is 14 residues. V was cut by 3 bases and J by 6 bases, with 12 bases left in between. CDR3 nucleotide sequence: TGTGCCAGCAGCCACCGGGAATTCGAAAACACCATATATTTT. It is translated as CASSHREFENTIYF.

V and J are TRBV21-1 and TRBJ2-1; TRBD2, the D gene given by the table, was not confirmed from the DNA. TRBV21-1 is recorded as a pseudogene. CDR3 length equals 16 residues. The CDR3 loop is CASSRSGASSYNEQFF. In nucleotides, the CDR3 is TGTGCCAGCAGCCGCAGTGGAGCGAGCTCCTACAATGAGCAGTTCTTC.

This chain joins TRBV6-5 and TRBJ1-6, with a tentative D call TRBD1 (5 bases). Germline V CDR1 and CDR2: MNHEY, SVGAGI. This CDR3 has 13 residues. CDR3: CAVAWTSNSPLHF. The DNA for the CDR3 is TGTGCTGTTGCGTGGACAAGCAATTCACCCCTCCACTTT.

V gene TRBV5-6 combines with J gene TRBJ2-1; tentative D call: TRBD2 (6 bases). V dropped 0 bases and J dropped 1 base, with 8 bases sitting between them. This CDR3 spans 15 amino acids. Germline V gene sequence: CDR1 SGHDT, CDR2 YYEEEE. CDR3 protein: CASSLGGISYNEQFF. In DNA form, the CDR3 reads TGTGCCAGCAGCTTGGGCGGGATTTCCTACAATGAGCAGTTCTTC.

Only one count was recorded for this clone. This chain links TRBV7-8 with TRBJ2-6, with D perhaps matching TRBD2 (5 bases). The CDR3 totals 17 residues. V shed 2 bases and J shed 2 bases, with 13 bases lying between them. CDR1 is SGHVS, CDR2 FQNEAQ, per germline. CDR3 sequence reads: CASSLSPSGTGANVLTF. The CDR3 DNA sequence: TGTGCCAGCAGCTTAAGCCCATCGGGGACTGGGGCCAACGTCCTGACTTTC.

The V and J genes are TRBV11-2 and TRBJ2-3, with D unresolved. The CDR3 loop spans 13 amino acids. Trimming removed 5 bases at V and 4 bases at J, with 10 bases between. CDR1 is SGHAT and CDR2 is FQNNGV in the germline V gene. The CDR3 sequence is CASSRVFPDTQYF. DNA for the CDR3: TGTGCCAGCAGCCGAGTGTTTCCAGATACGCAGTATTTT.

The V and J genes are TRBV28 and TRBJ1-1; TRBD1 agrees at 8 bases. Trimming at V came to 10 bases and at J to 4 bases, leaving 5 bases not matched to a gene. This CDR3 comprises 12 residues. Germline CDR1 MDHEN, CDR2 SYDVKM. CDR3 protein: CATNTGGTEAFF. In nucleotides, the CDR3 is TGTGCCACCAATACAGGGGGCACTGAAGCTTTCTTT.

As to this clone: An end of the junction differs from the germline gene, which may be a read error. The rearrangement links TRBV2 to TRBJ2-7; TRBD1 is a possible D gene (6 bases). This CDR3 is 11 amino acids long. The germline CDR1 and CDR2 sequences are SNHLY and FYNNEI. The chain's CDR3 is CASSKTDRWDF. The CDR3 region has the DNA TGTGCCAGCAGTAAAACCGACAGGTGGGACTTC.

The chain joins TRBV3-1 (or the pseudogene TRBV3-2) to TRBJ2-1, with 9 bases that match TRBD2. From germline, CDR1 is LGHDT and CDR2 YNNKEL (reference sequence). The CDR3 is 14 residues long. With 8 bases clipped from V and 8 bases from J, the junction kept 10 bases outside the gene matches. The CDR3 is CASSPGLASDEQFF. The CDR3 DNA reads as TGTGCCAGCTCTCCGGGACTAGCTTCCGATGAGCAGTTCTTC.

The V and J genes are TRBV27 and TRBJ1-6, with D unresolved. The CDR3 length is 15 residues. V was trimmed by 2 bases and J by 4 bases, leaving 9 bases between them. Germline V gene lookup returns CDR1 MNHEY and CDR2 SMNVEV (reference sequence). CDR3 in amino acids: CASSLGGLYNSPLHF. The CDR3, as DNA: TGTGCCAGCAGTTTAGGAGGACTATATAATTCACCCCTCCACTTT.

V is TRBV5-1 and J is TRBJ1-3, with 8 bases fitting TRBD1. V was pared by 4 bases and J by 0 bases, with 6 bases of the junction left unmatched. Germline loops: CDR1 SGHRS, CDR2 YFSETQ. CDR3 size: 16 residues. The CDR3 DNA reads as TGCGCCAGCAGCGATCACACAGGGGGCTCTGGAAACACCATATATTTT. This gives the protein CASSDHTGGSGNTIYF. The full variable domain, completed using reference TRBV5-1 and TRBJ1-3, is KAGVTQTPRYLIKTRGQQVTLSCSPISGHRSVSWYQQTPGQGLQFLFEYFSETQRNKGNFPGRFSGRQFSNSRSEMNVSTLELGDSALYLCASSDHTGGSGNTIYFGEGSWLTVV.

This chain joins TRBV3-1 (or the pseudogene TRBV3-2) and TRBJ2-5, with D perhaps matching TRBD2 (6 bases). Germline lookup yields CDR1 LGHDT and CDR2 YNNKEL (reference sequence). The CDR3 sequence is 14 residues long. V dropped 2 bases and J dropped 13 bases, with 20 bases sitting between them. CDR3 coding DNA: TGTGCCAGCAGCCAACCGGAAGGGCCGGGACTGTCGTACTTC. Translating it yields CASSQPEGPGLSYF.

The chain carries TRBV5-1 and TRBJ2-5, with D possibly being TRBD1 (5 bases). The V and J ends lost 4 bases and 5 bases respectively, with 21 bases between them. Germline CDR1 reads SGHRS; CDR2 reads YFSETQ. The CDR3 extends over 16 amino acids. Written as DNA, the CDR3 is TGCGCCAGCAGCCCAGTCCCAGGGTCCAGAGCCGAGACCCAGTACTTC. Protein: CASSPVPGSRAETQYF. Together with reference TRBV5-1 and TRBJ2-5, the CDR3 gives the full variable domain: KAGVTQTPRYLIKTRGQQVTLSCSPISGHRSVSWYQQTPGQGLQFLFEYFSETQRNKGNFPGRFSGRQFSNSRSEMNVSTLELGDSALYLCASSPVPGSRAETQYFGPGTRLLVL.

The CDR3 spells CATQVNREETQYF. The CDR3 DNA follows: TGCGCCACACAGGTGAATCGAGAAGAGACCCAGTACTTC. The rearrangement uses TRBV5-1 and TRBJ2-5; TRBD1 is a possible D gene (5 bases). The germline CDR1 and CDR2 sequences are SGHRS and YFSETQ. V lost 9 bases and J lost 3, with 15 bases in between. The CDR3 is 13 residues long.

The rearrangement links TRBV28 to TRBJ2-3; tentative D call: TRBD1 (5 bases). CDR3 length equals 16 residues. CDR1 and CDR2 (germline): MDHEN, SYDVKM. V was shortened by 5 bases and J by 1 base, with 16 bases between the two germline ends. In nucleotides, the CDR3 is TGTGCCAGCAGTCAAACGACAGTGGCGGGCACAGATACGCAGTATTTT. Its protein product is CASSQTTVAGTDTQYF.

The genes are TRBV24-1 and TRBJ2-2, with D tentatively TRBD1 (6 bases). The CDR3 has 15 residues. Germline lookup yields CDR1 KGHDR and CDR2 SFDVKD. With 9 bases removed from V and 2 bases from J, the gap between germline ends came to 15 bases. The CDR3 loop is CATSQAGVNTGELFF. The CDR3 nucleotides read TGTGCCACCTCCCAGGCAGGGGTAAACACCGGGGAGCTGTTTTTT.

The CDR3 DNA reads TGCAGCGCAGGGGACAGCCCGATGGCCCAGTACTTC. Translation gives CSAGDSPMAQYF. The V call is TRBV29-1, the J call TRBJ2-5; 7 bases are shared with TRBD1. V trimming: 7 bases; J trimming: 9 bases; junction bases outside the gene matches: 11. The CDR3 extends over 12 amino acids. The V gene's germline CDR1 is SQVTM and CDR2 ANQGSEA.

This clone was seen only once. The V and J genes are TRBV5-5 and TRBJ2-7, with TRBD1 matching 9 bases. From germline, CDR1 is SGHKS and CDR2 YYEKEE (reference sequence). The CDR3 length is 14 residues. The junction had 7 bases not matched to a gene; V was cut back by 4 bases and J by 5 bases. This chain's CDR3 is CASSPGQGSDEQYF. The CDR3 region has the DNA TGTGCCAGCAGCCCGGGACAGGGTTCCGACGAGCAGTACTTC. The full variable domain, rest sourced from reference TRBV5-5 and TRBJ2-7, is DAGVTQSPTHLIKTRGQQVTLRCSPISGHKSVSWYQQVLGQGPQFIFQYYEKEERGRGNFPDRFSARQFPNYSSELNVNALLLGDSALYLCASSPGQGSDEQYFGPGTRLTVT.

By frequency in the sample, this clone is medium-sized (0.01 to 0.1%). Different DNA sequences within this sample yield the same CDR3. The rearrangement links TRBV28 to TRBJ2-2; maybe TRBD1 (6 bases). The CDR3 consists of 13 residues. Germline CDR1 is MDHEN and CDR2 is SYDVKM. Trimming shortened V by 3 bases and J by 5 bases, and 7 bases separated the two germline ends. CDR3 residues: CASSFRGTGELFF. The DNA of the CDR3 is TGTGCCAGCAGTTTTAGGGGGACCGGGGAGCTGTTTTTT.

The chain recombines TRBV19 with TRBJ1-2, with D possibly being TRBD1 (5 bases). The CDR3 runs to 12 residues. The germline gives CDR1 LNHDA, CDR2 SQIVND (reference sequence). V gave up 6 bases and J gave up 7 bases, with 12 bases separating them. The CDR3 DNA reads TGTGCCAGTAGGGCCCAGGGCGCTGGCTACACCTTC. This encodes CASRAQGAGYTF.

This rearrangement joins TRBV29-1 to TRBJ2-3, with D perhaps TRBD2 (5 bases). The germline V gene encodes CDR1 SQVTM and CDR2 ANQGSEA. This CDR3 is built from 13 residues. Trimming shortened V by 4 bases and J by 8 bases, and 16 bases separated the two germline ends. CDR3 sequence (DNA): TGCAGCGTTGTTACTAGTACGGGTTCTACGCAGTATTTT. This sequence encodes CSVVTSTGSTQYF.

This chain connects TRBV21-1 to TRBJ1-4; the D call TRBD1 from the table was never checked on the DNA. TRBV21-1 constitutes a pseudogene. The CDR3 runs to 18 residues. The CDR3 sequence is CASSKGQIWCTTNEKLFF. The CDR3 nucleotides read TGTGCCAGCAGCAAGGGACAGATTTGGTGTACGACTAATGAAAAACTGTTTTTT.

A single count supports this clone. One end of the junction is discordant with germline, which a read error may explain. The CDR3 DNA sequence: TGTGCCACCGGGGGGGCTAGCTCCCACAATGAGCAGTTCTTC. Its translation is CATGGASSHNEQFF. The chain carries TRBV28 and TRBJ2-1; 8 bases line up with TRBD2. The CDR3 has 14 amino acids. Germline lookup yields CDR1 MDHEN and CDR2 SYDVKM.

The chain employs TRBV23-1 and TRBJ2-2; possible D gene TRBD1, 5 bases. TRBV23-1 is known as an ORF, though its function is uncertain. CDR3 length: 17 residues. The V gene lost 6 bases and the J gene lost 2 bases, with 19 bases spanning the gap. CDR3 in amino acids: CASRIINRPCNTGELFF. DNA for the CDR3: TGCGCCAGCAGGATTATAAACAGGCCATGTAACACCGGGGAGCTGTTTTTT.

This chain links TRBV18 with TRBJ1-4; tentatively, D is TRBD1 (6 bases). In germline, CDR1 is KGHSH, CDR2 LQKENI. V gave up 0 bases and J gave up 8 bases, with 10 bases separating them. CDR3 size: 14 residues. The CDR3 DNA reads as TGTGCCAGCTCACCACCGCCCAGGGGCGAAAAACTGTTTTTT. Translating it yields CASSPPPRGEKLFF.

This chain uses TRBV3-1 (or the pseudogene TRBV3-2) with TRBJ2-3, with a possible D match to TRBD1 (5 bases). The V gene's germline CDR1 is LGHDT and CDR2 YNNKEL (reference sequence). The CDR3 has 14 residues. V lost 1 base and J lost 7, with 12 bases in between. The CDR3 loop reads CASSQGGLTNTQYF. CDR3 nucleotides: TGTGCCAGCAGCCAAGGGGGCCTCACTAATACGCAGTATTTT.

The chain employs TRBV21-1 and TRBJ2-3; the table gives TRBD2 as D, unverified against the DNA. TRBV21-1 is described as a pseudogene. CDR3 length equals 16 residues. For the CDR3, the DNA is TGTGCCAGCAGCAAAGTGGGCCTAGCGGGGGCAGATACGCAGTATTTT. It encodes CASSKVGLAGADTQYF.

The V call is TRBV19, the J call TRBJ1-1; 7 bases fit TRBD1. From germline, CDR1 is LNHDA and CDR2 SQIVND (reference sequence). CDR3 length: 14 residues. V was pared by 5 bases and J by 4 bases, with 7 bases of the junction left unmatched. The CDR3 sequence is CASSVGGGSTEAFF. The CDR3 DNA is TGTGCCAGTAGTGTAGGGGGCGGGAGCACTGAAGCTTTCTTT.